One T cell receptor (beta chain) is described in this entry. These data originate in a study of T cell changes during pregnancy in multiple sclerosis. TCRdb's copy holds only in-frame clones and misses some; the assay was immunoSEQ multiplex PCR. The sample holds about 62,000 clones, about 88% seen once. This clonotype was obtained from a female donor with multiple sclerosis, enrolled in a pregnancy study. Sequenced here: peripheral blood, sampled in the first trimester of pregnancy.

The CDR3 reads CASSLREGRELHNEQFF. The CDR3 region has the DNA TGTGCCAGCAGCTTACGGGAGGGCCGGGAACTCCACAATGAGCAGTTCTTC. V gene TRBV7-9 combines with J gene TRBJ2-1; 8 positions match TRBD2. With 2 bases clipped from V and 5 bases from J, the junction kept 11 bases outside the gene matches. Germline values: CDR1 SEHNR, CDR2 FQNEAQ (reference sequence). The CDR3 extends over 17 amino acids.